This T cell receptor beta chain was identified during a study of molecular identifiers for immune sequencing clone quantification (dated by TCRdb to 2017 to 2018). With respect to the entire study: For a replicate experiment, RNA from around 18,000 or 91,000 naive CD8 T cells was divided into five aliquots, and four of the five aliquots were sequenced. This methods study benchmarked molecular-identifier clustering-based TCR repertoire sequencing (MIDCIRS) and TCR RNA copy counting, using CD8 T cells to do so. The research as a whole found: Spiked-in Jurkat TCR RNA equivalent to a single cell was reported to be detectable even among more than 900,000 naive CD8 T cells. In CMV-specific effector cells, clones with more than 20 RNA copies contained over 98% of molecules, whereas in naive cells such clones contained under 1% of molecules. Modeling gave about three recovered TCR RNA copies per cell versus approximately 10 by digital PCR, implying approximately 30% capture efficiency. When barcode sub-clustering was not used, chimeric consensus sequences inflated TCR diversity, with chimeras reaching as high as 47%. Highly expanded clone sizes could be underestimated if identical TCR molecules share a barcode. The naive libraries included spiked-in Jurkat TCR RNA (roughly nine copies' worth), and this Jurkat TCR RNA is not part of the donor repertoire.

The table lists this clonotype with a few counts. It lacks a known antigen. There are no base qualities to consult, and no much larger clone falls within one base. Libraries were built with PCR. The reads were generated on a NextSeq 500. Preparation of bulk TCR libraries followed a previously described approach, with the TCR primers listed in Table S5. Purification of total RNA was performed with the Qiagen AllPrep DNA/RNA kit. Before analysis, reads from multiple sequencing runs of the same library were pooled. In the original analysis: Reads were retained only if their TCR constant sequence matched exactly, and those retained reads were trimmed to 150 nt and grouped according to their 12-nt molecular barcodes. Within each barcode group, reads were sub-clustered at a 15% Levenshtein threshold, and quality-weighted consensus sequences were built per RNA molecule. Non-functional sequences were removed, as were lower-count sequences one edit away from another. Based on fitting two negative binomial distributions, any barcode sub-cluster with under 20% of the maximum read count was discarded. TCRdb applied fastp at Q25 and MiXCR to the public reads, then kept only in-frame beta chains. Entries that share a CDR3 protein sequence are merged under the most common genes and DNA. The V and J calls follow TCRdb's processing rather than the paper's. The sample table lists approximately 320,000 distinct CDR3 sequences, under 25% of them with a count of one. 0.65% to 0.75% of the sample is in the top ten clones.

Libraries of naive CD8 T cells were built from around 20,000 to 1,000,000 sorted cells, with 10%, 30% or 50% of the purified RNA used. Naive CD8 T cells, defined as CD8+CD4-CCR7+CD45RA+, were FACS-sorted into RLT Plus buffer on a BD FACSAria II. To test detection sensitivity, Jurkat RNA equal to approximately ten TCR copies was added to samples of about 20,000-1,100,000 naive CD8 T cells. Enrichment of CD8 T cells was performed with RosetteSep CD8+ T Cell Enrichment Cocktail and Ficoll-Paque, after which ACK red cell lysis was carried out. The clonotype comes from a human donor in good health. Some libraries in this study had Jurkat cell RNA spiked in. Specimen: naive CD8+ T cells from blood, with Jurkat cell RNA spiked in. Per the publication, the cell subset or site label means: FACS-sorted CD8+CD4-CCR7+CD45RA+ naive T cells.

CDR3 region: CASRQDSYNEQFF. The sequenced DNA: TGTGCCAGCAGACAGGATTCCTACAATGAGCAGTTCTTC. Rearrangement joined TRBV6-5 to TRBJ2-1; tentative D gene TRBD1, with 5 bases matching. Inclusive of the bounding cysteine and phenylalanine, the CDR3 is 13 residues long. The only DNA kept is the CDR3, 39 bases in frame from the first base. The germline V gene gives CDR1 as MNHEY and CDR2 as SVGAGI. The germline ends are 7 bases apart after V is trimmed by 6 bases and J by 1 base.